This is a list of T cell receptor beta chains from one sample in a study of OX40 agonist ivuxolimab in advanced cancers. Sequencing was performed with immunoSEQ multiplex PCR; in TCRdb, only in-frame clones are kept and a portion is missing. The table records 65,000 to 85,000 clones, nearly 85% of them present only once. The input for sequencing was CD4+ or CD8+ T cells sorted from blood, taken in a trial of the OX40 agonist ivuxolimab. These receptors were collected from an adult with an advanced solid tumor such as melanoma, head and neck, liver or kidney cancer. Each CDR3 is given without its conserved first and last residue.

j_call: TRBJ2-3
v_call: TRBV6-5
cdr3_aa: ASRATRGGLDTQY

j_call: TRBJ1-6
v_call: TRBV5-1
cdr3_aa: ASSFETANSPLH

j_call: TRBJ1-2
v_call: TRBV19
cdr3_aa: ASSTATGGYYGYT

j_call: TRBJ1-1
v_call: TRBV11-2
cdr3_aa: ASSFSRGKTEAF

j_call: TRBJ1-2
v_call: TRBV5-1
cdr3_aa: ASSRGGEGYGYT

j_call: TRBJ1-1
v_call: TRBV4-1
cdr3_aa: ASSQESGSTEAF

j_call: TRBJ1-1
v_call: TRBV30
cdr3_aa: AWSVSGFKAF

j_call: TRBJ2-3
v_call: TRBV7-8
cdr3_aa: ASSPGQVTDTQY

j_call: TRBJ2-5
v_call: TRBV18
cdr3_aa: ASSHDREETQY

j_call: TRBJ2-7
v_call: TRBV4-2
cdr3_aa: ASSQGYSPSYEQY

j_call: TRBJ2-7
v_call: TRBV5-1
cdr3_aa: ASSSAGARGSYEQY

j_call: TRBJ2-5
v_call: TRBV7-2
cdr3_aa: ASSSGGRGQETQY

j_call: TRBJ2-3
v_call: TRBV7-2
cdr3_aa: ASSLTSLGTDTQY

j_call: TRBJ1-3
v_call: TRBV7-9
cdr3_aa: ASSFGLLSGNTIY

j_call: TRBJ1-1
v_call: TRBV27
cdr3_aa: ASSLLVRGGMVSTEAF

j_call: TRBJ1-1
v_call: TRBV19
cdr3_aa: ASSIGGRDEAF

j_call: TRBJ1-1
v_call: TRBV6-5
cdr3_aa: ASSSTGTGSEAF

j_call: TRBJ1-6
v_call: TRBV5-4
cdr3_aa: ASGTGFDSPLH

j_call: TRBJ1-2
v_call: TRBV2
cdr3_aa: ASSDLGFGYT

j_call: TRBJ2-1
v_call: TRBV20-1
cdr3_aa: SAGYNEQF